These 8 T cell receptor beta chains were all obtained from the same sample, sequenced in a study of T cell repertoires in cytomegalovirus infection. From the reads, TCRdb called clonotypes with MiXCR, one entry per CDR3 protein. The sample has about 110,000 distinct CDR3 sequences, 25% to 35% seen once. The antigens for these receptors are not known. The sample was CD8+ T cells from cultured PBMCs, taken from culture after CMV antigen stimulation. The receptor set was obtained from a human donor in good health (CMV status not recorded). Some clones in this sample may be carry-over from other donors' samples.

This clonotype was observed at least ten times. The chain couples TRBV2 to TRBJ1-6; TRBD1 matches 7 bases. The CDR3 is 15 amino acids. Germline V gene sequence: CDR1 SNHLY, CDR2 FYNNEI. The trim removed 4 bases at V and 5 bases at J, leaving 5 bases unmatched. The CDR3 sequence: CASSATGQHNSPLHF. The CDR3 DNA reads TGTGCCAGCAGTGCCACGGGACAGCATAATTCACCCCTCCACTTT.

This clonotype was observed a few times. DNA for the CDR3: TGTGCCAGCAGCTTAGCGCACGGGGAGGCCCAGCATTTT. Translation: CASSLAHGEAQHF. This rearrangement joins TRBV7-9 to TRBJ1-5; D not certain. The germline V gene encodes CDR1 SEHNR and CDR2 FQNEAQ (reference sequence). This CDR3 is 13 amino acids long. Trimming stripped 0 bases from V and 11 bases from J, with 11 bases between.

A few counts support this clonotype. The chain has TRBV4-2 and TRBJ2-7; 10 bases align to TRBD2. Losses at the gene ends were 3 bases for V and 3 bases for J; bases not matched to a gene: 8. This CDR3 region has 16 residues. Germline lookup yields CDR1 LGHNA and CDR2 YNFKEQ. CDR3 in DNA: TGTGCCAGCAGCCAGTACGAGGCTAGCGGGGGCTACGAGCAGTACTTC. This translates into CASSQYEASGGYEQYF.

As concerns this clonotype: A much larger clone sits a single nucleotide away, making a read error possible. The chain uses TRBV7-8 and TRBJ2-2; TRBD2 matches 9 bases. This CDR3 is 18 amino acids long. Germline CDR1 is SGHVS and CDR2 is FQNEAQ. CDR3 region: CASGLGHGAGGNTGELFF. Written as DNA, the CDR3 is TGTGCCAGCGGCTTAGGTCACGGAGCGGGGGGAAACACCGGGGAGCTGTTTTTT.

The gene calls are TRBV24-1 and TRBJ1-2, with D perhaps TRBD1 (5 bases). The germline V gene encodes CDR1 KGHDR and CDR2 SFDVKD. The CDR3 sequence is 14 residues long. The V end was cut by 7 bases, the J end by 3 bases, with 14 bases between. The CDR3 is CATRRGDIYYGYTF. The CDR3 nucleotides read TGTGCCACCAGGAGGGGTGATATTTACTATGGCTACACCTTC.

This chain uses TRBV2 with TRBJ2-6, with 8 bases lining up with TRBD1. Germline CDR1 and CDR2: SNHLY and FYNNEI. The CDR3 has 16 residues. J lost 0 bases, V lost 7 bases, and 5 bases had no gene match. The CDR3 sequence: CASTMDRDSGANVLTF. In nucleotides, the CDR3 is TGTGCCAGCACTATGGACAGGGACTCTGGGGCCAACGTCCTGACTTTC.

V and J are TRBV27 and TRBJ2-3; D is perhaps TRBD2 (7 bases). The germline V and J ends were trimmed by 2 bases and 5 bases, with 17 bases remaining between them. Per the germline V gene, CDR1 is MNHEY and CDR2 is SMNVEV (reference sequence). The CDR3 spans 16 residues. The CDR3 DNA reads TGTGCCAGCAGTTTAGCCCTAGGGGGGGCTTTAGATACGCAGTATTTT. Translated, it gives CASSLALGGALDTQYF.

This clonotype was observed a few times. The chain couples TRBV12-3 or TRBV12-4 to TRBJ1-1; tentatively, D is TRBD1 (5 bases). V lost 6 bases to trimming and J lost 4 bases, with 15 bases between them. The CDR3 is made up of 14 amino acids. The DNA of the CDR3 is TGTGCCAGCAGAGAGGGGTTGGGGAGCACTGAAGCTTTCTTT. This translates into CASREGLGSTEAFF.